This T cell receptor beta chain was captured in a study of PD-1 blockade in classical Hodgkin lymphoma. Study-level results: Newly diagnosed patients were said to have less baseline TCR diversity than healthy donors did.

Every patient was affected by relapse after autologous stem cell transplantation, while exposure to brentuximab vedotin was not uniform. The data were produced by immunoSEQ multiplex PCR, yet TCRdb's version contains in-frame clones alone and is incomplete. The table shows over 3,500 clones, with roughly two thirds occurring only once. CDR1 is SEHNR, CDR2 FQNEAQ, per germline (reference sequence). CDR3 size: 16 residues. The germline V and J ends were trimmed by 5 bases and 2 bases, with 17 bases remaining between them. Of note for this clone: The target antigen is unknown.

This rearrangement joins TRBV7-9 to TRBJ2-3, with TRBD1 as a possible D gene (7 bases). Sequencing was performed on peripheral blood mononuclear cells (PBMCs), taken before the second cycle of nivolumab. This receptor was taken from a human donor with classical Hodgkin lymphoma. The CDR3 bases are TGTGCCAGCAGCCCCCAGGCGGGACAGATCACAGATACGCAGTATTTT. This sequence encodes CASSPQAGQITDTQYF.